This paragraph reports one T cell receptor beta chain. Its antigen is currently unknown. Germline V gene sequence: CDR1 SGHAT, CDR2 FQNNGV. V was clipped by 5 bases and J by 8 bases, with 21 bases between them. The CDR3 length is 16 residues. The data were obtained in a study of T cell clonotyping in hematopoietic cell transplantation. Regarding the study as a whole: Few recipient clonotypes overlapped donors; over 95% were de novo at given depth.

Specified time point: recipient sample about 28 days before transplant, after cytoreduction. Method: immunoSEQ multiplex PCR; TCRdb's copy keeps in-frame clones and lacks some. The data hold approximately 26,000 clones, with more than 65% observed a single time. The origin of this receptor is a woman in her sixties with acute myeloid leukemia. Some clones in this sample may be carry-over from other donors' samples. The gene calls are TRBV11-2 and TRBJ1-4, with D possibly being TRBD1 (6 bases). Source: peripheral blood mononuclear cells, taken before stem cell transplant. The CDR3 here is CASSPRPRGLEEKLFF. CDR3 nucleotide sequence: TGTGCCAGCAGCCCCCGCCCCAGGGGCTTAGAAGAAAAACTGTTTTTT.